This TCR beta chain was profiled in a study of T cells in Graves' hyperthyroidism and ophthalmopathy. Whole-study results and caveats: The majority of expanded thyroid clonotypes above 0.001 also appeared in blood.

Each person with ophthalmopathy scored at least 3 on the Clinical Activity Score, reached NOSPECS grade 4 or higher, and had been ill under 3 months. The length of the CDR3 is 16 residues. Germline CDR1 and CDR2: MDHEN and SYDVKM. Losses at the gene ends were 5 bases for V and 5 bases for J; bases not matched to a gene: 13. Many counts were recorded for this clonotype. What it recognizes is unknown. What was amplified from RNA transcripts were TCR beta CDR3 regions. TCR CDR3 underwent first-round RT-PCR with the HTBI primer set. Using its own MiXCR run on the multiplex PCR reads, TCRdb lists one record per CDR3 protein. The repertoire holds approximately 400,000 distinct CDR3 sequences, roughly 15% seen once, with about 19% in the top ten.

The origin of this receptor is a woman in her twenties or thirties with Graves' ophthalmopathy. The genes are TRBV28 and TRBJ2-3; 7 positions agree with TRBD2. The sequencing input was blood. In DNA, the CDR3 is TGTGCCAGCAGTACTTGGGGGGGGGGAGAGGGAGATACGCAGTATTTT. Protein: CASSTWGGGEGDTQYF.